The clone carrying this T cell receptor (beta chain) showed up many times. What it binds is not known. The data originate from a study of beta chain features in type 1 diabetes. Broader study findings: Overrepresentation of cells with high TCR expression could result from cDNA sequencing. Naive, central memory and Treg TCRB repertoires appeared more alike in patients than in healthy donors.

The length of the CDR3 is 14 residues. Trimming removed 7 bases from V and 7 bases from J; junction bases left unmatched: 9. Germline CDR1 reads SNHLY; CDR2 reads FYNNEI. The investigators reverse transcribed all of the isolated RNA, so they sequenced expressed TCRB transcripts. Method: immunoSEQ multiplex PCR; TCRdb's copy keeps in-frame clones and lacks some. Among under 300,000 clones, 25% to 30% were seen once, and the ten largest hold approximately 4%. This TCR was recovered from a young man in good health. Sequenced material: central memory CD4+ T cells from blood. The chain carries TRBV2 and TRBJ1-5, with TRBD1 matching 8 bases. The CDR3 spells CASNYRGISQPQHF. Written as DNA, the CDR3 is TGTGCCAGCAATTACAGGGGGATAAGCCAGCCCCAGCATTTT.